This T cell receptor beta chain was recorded in a study of human T cells and chemical hapten exposure. In this sample, this clonotype turned up a few times. The CDR3 extends over 16 amino acids. Trimming cost V 2 bases and J 5 bases; bases outside gene matches: 4. CDR1 is MNHEY, CDR2 SVGAGI, per germline. Time point specified: pre-sensitization, week 0. Treatment of the sample: therapeutic diphenylcyclopropenone sensitization with weekly scalp DPC. The library labeled individual cDNA molecules by adding unique molecular identifiers to them. TCRdb recomputed calls from the RACE reads with MiXCR, one row per CDR3 protein. This sample yields approximately 370,000 distinct CDR3 sequences, of which approximately 5% are seen a single time; approximately 8.2% belongs to the top ten.

This clonotype was obtained from a woman younger than 35 with alopecia areata. Some clones in this sample may be carry-over from other donors' samples. The chain employs TRBV6-5 and TRBJ2-1; 12 nucleotides align to TRBD2. The specimen comprised whole blood, sampled in connection with sensitization to the hapten diphenylcyclopropenone (DPC). The CDR3 reads CASSYTSGGPHNEQFF. In DNA, the CDR3 is TGTGCCAGCAGTTACACTAGCGGGGGGCCCCACAATGAGCAGTTCTTC.